A selection of T cell receptor beta chains follows, all from one sample in a study of blood T cell repertoires in COVID-19. Clones were read by immunoSEQ multiplex PCR, and TCRdb kept only the in-frame ones, dropping some. The sample lists around 380,000 clones, around 87% occurring once. What was sequenced was PBMCs or T cells enriched from blood (not recorded which). These receptors were taken from a man aged 30 to 39 who had recovered from COVID-19. Both conserved end residues are part of each CDR3. The D gene is left open where the match is weak. The size of a clone is reported for some rows only, either as once, few or many, or as a class for expanded clones.

v_gene,abundance,j_gene,d_gene,CDR3nt,CDR3aa
TRBV10-3,-,TRBJ1-2,-,TGTGCCATCAGTGACAGGGTGGCTGGCTACACCTTC,CAISDRVAGYTF
TRBV9,-,TRBJ1-3,-,TGTGCCAGCAGCGTAGGTTCAGGCCAGGGCACCATATATTTT,CASSVGSGQGTIYF
TRBV6-5,-,TRBJ1-1,-,TGTGCCAGCAGTTACGAAACCGGAATTCAGGGCAGAGCTTTCTTT,CASSYETGIQGRAFF
TRBV7-9,-,TRBJ2-7,-,TGTGCCAGCAGCTTAGCGTGGGGCAGGGTCTCCTACGAGCAGTACTTC,CASSLAWGRVSYEQYF
TRBV18,few,TRBJ1-2,TRBD1,TGTGCCAGCTCACCCGTCGGACAGGGTCAAGCCGGCTACACCTTC,CASSPVGQGQAGYTF
TRBV9,-,TRBJ1-4,TRBD1,TGTGCCAGCAGCGTGGGACAGTCTGCAACTAATGAAAAACTGTTTTTT,CASSVGQSATNEKLFF
TRBV3-1/TRBV3-2,-,TRBJ1-6,TRBD1,TGTGCCAGCAGCCGGACAGGGGGCGCGGGAAAGCTTAATTCACCCCTCCACTTT,CASSRTGGAGKLNSPLHF
TRBV6-2/TRBV6-3,-,TRBJ2-2,-,TGTGCCAGCAGTTACCAAATGGGGGCAACCGCGAACACCGGGGAGCTGTTTTTT,CASSYQMGATANTGELFF
TRBV7-2,-,TRBJ1-2,TRBD1,TGTGCCAGCAGTTCCGGGACAGATAACTATGGCTACACCTTC,CASSSGTDNYGYTF
TRBV6-5,-,TRBJ1-2,TRBD1,TGTGCCAGCAGAAAGACAGGGGTTAGCTATGGCTACACCTTC,CASRKTGVSYGYTF
TRBV2,once,TRBJ1-6,TRBD1,TGTGCCAGCACCGAACAGGGGGCTGATAATTCACCCCTCCACTTT,CASTEQGADNSPLHF
TRBV5-4,once,TRBJ1-3,TRBD1,TGTGCCAGCAGCGGAATGACAGGGACTGGAAACACCATATATTTT,CASSGMTGTGNTIYF
TRBV6-5,once,TRBJ2-1,TRBD1,TGTGCCAGCAGCCGAGACAGGGGAACCGAGCAGTTCTTC,CASSRDRGTEQFF
TRBV11-2,-,TRBJ2-5,TRBD1,TGTGCCAGCAGCATTCTACAGGGGGCCCATTTGGAGACCCAGTACTTC,CASSILQGAHLETQYF
TRBV18,-,TRBJ1-1,TRBD1,TGTGCCAGCTCACCCCAAACAGGGGCAAGAGGGACTGAAGCTTTCTTT,CASSPQTGARGTEAFF
TRBV29-1,-,TRBJ1-1,TRBD1,TGCAGCGTTGACGGGACAGTGAACACTGAAGCTTTCTTT,CSVDGTVNTEAFF
TRBV6-5,-,TRBJ2-7,TRBD1,TGTGCCAGCAGCCCAGAGACAGGGCCCTACGAGCAGTACTTC,CASSPETGPYEQYF
TRBV7-2,-,TRBJ2-2,TRBD2,TGTGCCAGCAGCTTGACTAGCAACGGGGAGCTGTTTTTT,CASSLTSNGELFF
TRBV27,-,TRBJ2-7,TRBD2,TGTGCCAGCAGGGGCGGGGGGGCCTACGAGCAGTACTTC,CASRGGGAYEQYF
TRBV29-1,-,TRBJ1-2,TRBD1,TGCAGCGTAATACCGGGACAGGCGGATGGCTACACCTTC,CSVIPGQADGYTF
TRBV27,-,TRBJ1-4,TRBD1,TGTGCCAGCAGTCCCTCGGGACAGGTATCCGCAAAACTGTTTTTT,CASSPSGQVSAKLFF
TRBV14,-,TRBJ1-6,-,TGTGCCAGCAGTCTGTCTAGGGCAGGGTCACCCCTCCACTTT,CASSLSRAGSPLHF
TRBV7-8,-,TRBJ2-1,TRBD2,TGTGCCTCTCGGGCTAGCGGGGCGGGCGAGCAGTTCTTC,CASRASGAGEQFF
TRBV18,once,TRBJ1-1,-,TGTGCCAGCTCTCAGGGATCCAACGAAGAAGCTTTCTTT,CASSQGSNEEAFF